Listed below are T cell receptor beta chains from one sample, sequenced in a study of blood T cell repertoires in COVID-19. Libraries were prepared by immunoSEQ multiplex PCR; TCRdb keeps only in-frame clonotypes and omits some of them. The table lists approximately 150,000 clones, around 83% of them singletons, with almost 9% in the top ten. Sequencing was performed on peripheral blood. Every receptor here comes from a man aged 25-40 years with COVID-19, enrolled during active disease. CDR3s include the opening cysteine and the closing phenylalanine or tryptophan. Fields, in order: CDR3 length, V gene, CDR3 protein.

>12|TRBV29-1
CSVEASYNEQFF
>14|TRBV10-3
CAISGGLPYNEQFF
>13|TRBV29-1
CSVEGTGKTEAFF
>14|TRBV25-1
CASSGGLRTGELFF
>13|TRBV27
CASTPGGNSPLHF
>14|TRBV5-1
CASSPGTENTEAFF
>15|TRBV7-2
CASSAMGLAPYEQYF
>15|TRBV6-5
CASSPLGGSYNEQFF
>16|TRBV5-1
CASSPGQGVQYTEAFF
>17|TRBV11-2
CASSLEAMLEGVGGYTF
>16|TRBV19
CASSFLPGQGTYEQYF
>15|TRBV4-2
CASSQVSGLSYEQYF
>14|TRBV30
CAWSVQRDLETQYF
>15|TRBV6-2/TRBV6-3
CASSFPTSGGNEQFF
>17|TRBV5-1
CASSLWDRSRQGNTIYF
>15|TRBV5-4
CASSPAAGGTGEQYF
>16|TRBV18
CASSPSWSGSLGEQYF
>10|TRBV23-1
CASSINEQFF
>12|TRBV7-2
CASTLITYGYTF
>14|TRBV6-2/TRBV6-3
CASSYLRENTEAFF
>15|TRBV5-4
CASSFGTGMTYEQYF
>14|TRBV29-1
CSVGSGTNTGELFF
>18|TRBV3-1/TRBV3-2
CASSQNRLAGGPSYEQYF
>15|TRBV28
CASSFARRVNTEAFF
>11|TRBV7-9
CASSTSYEQYF
>15|TRBV7-3
CASRIGGGDPGGYTF
>15|TRBV10-3
CAISESGQGSHEQYF
>14|TRBV19
CASSGGGRAGTQYF
>14|TRBV2
CASSGGANQETQYF
>14|TRBV12-5
CASGHGQLGDEQFF
>18|TRBV18
CASSHDRTSAMRGHEQFF
>15|TRBV6-5
CASRDRGFMDEKLFF
>12|TRBV10-2
CASSEGLDEQFF
>13|TRBV18
CASSAGLNEKLFF
>12|TRBV10-3
CAMRGGKGEAFF
>17|TRBV28
CASRGWGTGGSNQPQHF
>13|TRBV28
CASSFLGDYGYTF
>16|TRBV10-3
CAIAPAGGYRTDTQYF
>15|TRBV2
CASSDRSTGAYGYTF
>15|TRBV9
CASSSGGASYNEQFF
>15|TRBV6-2/TRBV6-3
CASSRDRTQNTEAFF
>15|TRBV27
CASSTNTNGREKLFF
>14|TRBV6-5
CASSFAGLHQPQHF
>13|TRBV5-1
CASSEGSNTEAFF